This T cell receptor (beta chain) was observed in a study of control samples from healthy donors and cancer patients. Germline V gives CDR1 MNHNY, CDR2 SVGAGI (reference sequence). This CDR3 has 15 amino acids. The J segment lost 4 bases and the V segment lost 7 bases, leaving 12 bases of the junction unmatched. Repertoires were generated with immunoSEQ multiplex PCR, while TCRdb's copy carries only in-frame clones and drops some. The sample has approximately 70,000 clones; 84% are singletons. The source material was blood. The sequence derives from a man aged 45-60 years in good health. V gene TRBV6-6 combines with J gene TRBJ2-7; 8 bases match TRBD2. The CDR3 DNA is TGTGCCAGCACTTCAAGCGGGAGTCTTTATTACGAGCAGTACTTC. Encoded protein: CASTSSGSLYYEQYF.